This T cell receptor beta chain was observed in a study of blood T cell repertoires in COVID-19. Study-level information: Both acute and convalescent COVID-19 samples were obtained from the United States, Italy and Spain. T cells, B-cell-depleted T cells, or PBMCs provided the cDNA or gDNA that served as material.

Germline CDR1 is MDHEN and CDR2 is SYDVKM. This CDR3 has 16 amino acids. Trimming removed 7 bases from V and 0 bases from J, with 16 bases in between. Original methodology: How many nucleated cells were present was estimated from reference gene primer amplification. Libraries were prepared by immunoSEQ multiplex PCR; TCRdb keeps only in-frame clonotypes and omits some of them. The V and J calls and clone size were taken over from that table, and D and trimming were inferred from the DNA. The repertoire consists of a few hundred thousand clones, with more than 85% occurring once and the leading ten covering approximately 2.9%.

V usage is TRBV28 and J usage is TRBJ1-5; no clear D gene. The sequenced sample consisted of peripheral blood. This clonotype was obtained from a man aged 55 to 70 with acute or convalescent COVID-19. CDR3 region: CASTLGGFDSNQPQHF. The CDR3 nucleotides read TGTGCCAGCACCTTGGGAGGGTTTGATAGCAATCAGCCCCAGCATTTT.